The 22 T cell receptor beta chains given below trace back to one sample, sequenced in a study of vaccination and CD4 T cells after COVID-19. Treatment reported: roughly 10-day PBMC culture with coronavirus spike peptide pools or control peptides (ViraFEST assay). The Oncomine TCR Beta short-read assay sequenced DNA from cultured CD4+ T cells. Each CDR3 protein gets one entry after TCRdb re-called the PCR reads with MiXCR. The repertoire includes about 14,000 distinct CDR3 sequences, around 61% of them detected once, and more than 12% sits in the top ten. Antigens of these TCRs are unknown. Sequencing was performed on CD4+ T cells from blood, cultured in vitro. The receptors come from a human donor who had recovered from COVID-19.

This clonotype turned up a few times. The chain recombines TRBV6-1 with TRBJ1-5, with D hard to call. There are 11 residues in the CDR3. V was pared by 2 bases and J by 6 bases, with 2 bases between. CDR1 MNHNS and CDR2 SASEGT come from the germline V gene. The CDR3 here is CASSETQPQHF. CDR3 in DNA: TGTGCCAGCAGTGAAACTCAGCCCCAGCATTTT.

This clonotype was counted a few times. The V call is TRBV20-1, the J call TRBJ2-1; the match to TRBD2 covers 14 bases. The CDR3 has 16 amino acids. V gave up 5 bases and J gave up 6 bases; unmatched junction bases: 9. Germline V gene lookup returns CDR1 DFQATT and CDR2 SNEGSKA (reference sequence). CDR3 sequence (DNA): TGCAGTGCTGATAGACTAGCGGGAGGGCCCACCAATGAGCAGTTCTTC. Translated: CSADRLAGGPTNEQFF.

This clonotype turned up a few times. The chain recombines TRBV2 with TRBJ2-1; maybe TRBD1 (5 bases). Trimming took 8 bases from V and 1 from J, leaving 12 bases between them. The CDR3 length is 14 residues. Per the germline V gene, CDR1 is SNHLY and CDR2 is FYNNEI. The CDR3, as DNA: TGTGCCAGCGCAGGGCGAGTTTCCTACAATGAGCAGTTCTTC. It codes for CASAGRVSYNEQFF.

In this sample, this clonotype turned up a few times. The chain has TRBV20-1 and TRBJ2-3; 9 nucleotides agree with TRBD2. The germline V gene encodes CDR1 DFQATT and CDR2 SNEGSKA (reference sequence). The CDR3 extends over 13 amino acids. Trimming took 1 base from V and 6 from J; bases not matched to a gene: 2. CDR3 coding DNA: TGCAGTGCTAGAGGAAGCGGGAGGGATACGCAGTATTTT. It specifies CSARGSGRDTQYF.

This clonotype was detected a few times. The chain combines TRBV7-2 with TRBJ1-6; D is undetermined. The V gene's germline CDR1 is SGHTA and CDR2 FQGNSA. This CDR3 has 11 amino acids. V was shortened by 8 bases and J by 9 bases, with 8 bases between the two germline ends. The CDR3 sequence is CASSMGSPLHF. In DNA form, the CDR3 reads TGTGCCAGCTCGATGGGTTCACCCCTCCACTTT.

The V call is TRBV6-1, the J call TRBJ2-7; D is possibly TRBD1 (6 bases). The CDR3 spans 18 residues. Germline CDR1 reads MNHNS; CDR2 reads SASEGT. Between the trimmed V and J ends, which lost 3 bases and 2 bases, there was a span of 23 bases. The CDR3 protein is CASSEGAANQVKAYEQYF. The CDR3 DNA sequence: TGTGCCAGCAGTGAGGGGGCAGCCAATCAAGTTAAAGCCTACGAGCAGTACTTC.

The J gene is TRBJ1-1, the V gene TRBV28; 8 nucleotides line up with TRBD1. The CDR3 consists of 16 residues. V shed 4 bases, J shed 3 bases, and the junction held 10 bases outside the gene matches. The germline gives CDR1 MDHEN, CDR2 SYDVKM. This chain's CDR3 is CASSSHQGAAHTEAFF. Written as DNA, the CDR3 is TGTGCCAGCAGTTCCCATCAGGGGGCAGCGCACACTGAAGCTTTCTTT.

This sequence joins TRBV20-1 and TRBJ2-3; no reliable D call. V was trimmed by 6 bases and J by 4 bases, leaving 20 bases between them. CDR1 is DFQATT, CDR2 SNEGSKA, per germline (reference sequence). There are 15 residues in the CDR3. The CDR3 DNA reads as TGCAGTGCGCTTTTGAGGTGGCTCGCTGCAGATACGCAGTATTTT. Encoded protein: CSALLRWLAADTQYF.

In this sample, this clonotype turned up a few times. The genes are TRBV4-1 and TRBJ2-5; 14 nucleotides agree with TRBD2. After removal of 0 bases from V and 6 bases from J, the junction contained 9 bases not matched to a gene. The CDR3 length is 18 residues. Germline values: CDR1 MGHRA, CDR2 YSYEKL. The CDR3 bases are TGCGCCAGCAGCCAAGATGGGGGACTAGCGGGAGCTTCGAAGACCCAGTACTTC. Protein sequence: CASSQDGGLAGASKTQYF.

This clonotype has a handful of counts. The rearrangement joins TRBV4-1 to TRBJ1-2; 8 positions match TRBD1. Germline V gene sequence: CDR1 MGHRA, CDR2 YSYEKL. After removal of 0 bases from V and 2 bases from J, the junction contained 5 bases not matched to a gene. The CDR3 sequence is 16 residues long. CDR3 in DNA: TGCGCCAGCAGCCAAGAGGCAGGGGGCTTCAACTATGGCTACACCTTC. Protein sequence: CASSQEAGGFNYGYTF.

The V call is TRBV20-1, the J call TRBJ1-1, with TRBD1 as a possible D gene (5 bases). CDR3 size: 13 residues. V lost 4 bases, J lost 4 bases, and 13 bases lay in between. Germline CDR1 reads DFQATT; CDR2 reads SNEGSKA (reference sequence). CDR3 residues: CSATPTGGTEAFF. The CDR3, as DNA: TGCAGTGCTACACCAACAGGCGGCACTGAAGCTTTCTTT.

The genes are TRBV28 and TRBJ1-2; D might be TRBD1 (6 bases). Trimming took 4 bases from V and 5 from J, leaving 20 bases between them. The CDR3 is 16 amino acids. Germline V gene sequence: CDR1 MDHEN, CDR2 SYDVKM. CDR3 residues: CASSSPGQRLSYGYTF. CDR3 DNA sequence: TGTGCCAGCAGTTCCCCCGGACAGCGGTTATCTTATGGCTACACCTTC.

The chain links TRBV5-1 to TRBJ2-1; D might be TRBD2 (6 bases). Trimming removed 5 bases at V and 8 bases at J, with 14 bases between. Germline CDR1 is SGHRS and CDR2 is YFSETQ. The CDR3 spans 13 residues. CDR3 in amino acids: CASRPTSIYEQFF. The CDR3 coding sequence is TGCGCCAGCAGACCTACTAGCATCTATGAGCAGTTCTTC. Together with reference TRBV5-1 and TRBJ2-1, the CDR3 gives the full variable domain: KAGVTQTPRYLIKTRGQQVTLSCSPISGHRSVSWYQQTPGQGLQFLFEYFSETQRNKGNFPGRFSGRQFSNSRSEMNVSTLELGDSALYLCASRPTSIYEQFFGPGTRLTVL.

This clonotype is termed medium-sized (0.01 to 0.1%). The V gene is TRBV19, the J gene TRBJ1-5; possibly TRBD1 for D (5 bases). V was cut by 7 bases and J by 7 bases, with 14 bases left in between. CDR1 is LNHDA, CDR2 SQIVND, per germline (reference sequence). The CDR3 is 13 amino acids. The CDR3 sequence: CASNLDRTQPQHF. The CDR3, as DNA: TGTGCCAGTAATCTCGACAGAACACAGCCCCAGCATTTT.

The chain couples TRBV5-8 to TRBJ2-3, with D possibly being TRBD2 (6 bases). Trimming removed 4 bases from V and 4 bases from J, with 13 bases in between. The CDR3 extends over 14 amino acids. CDR1 and CDR2 from the germline V gene are SGHTS and YDEGEE. CDR3 residues: CASSLGWEADTQYF. In DNA form, the CDR3 reads TGTGCCAGCAGCCTGGGGTGGGAGGCAGATACGCAGTATTTT.

The chain is built from TRBV7-3 and TRBJ2-3; the D gene is possibly TRBD2 (5 bases). Germline CDR1 and CDR2: SGHTA and FQGTGA. This CDR3 is built from 16 residues. Deletions cut 5 bases from V and 2 bases from J, with 17 bases between. The CDR3 sequence: CASSMGSSASTDTQYF. As DNA, the CDR3 is TGTGCCAGCAGCATGGGGAGTAGCGCTTCCACAGATACGCAGTATTTT.

This clonotype was picked up a small number of times. The chain links TRBV27 to TRBJ1-5; 9 nucleotides align to TRBD1. The CDR3 spans 15 residues. Trimming removed 3 bases from V and 4 bases from J; junction bases left unmatched: 4. Looked up from germline, CDR1 is MNHEY and CDR2 is SMNVEV (reference sequence). The CDR3 bases are TGTGCCAGCAGTTTGTTTGGGACAGGGAATCAGCCCCAGCATTTT. Translated: CASSLFGTGNQPQHF.

This clonotype was seen only a few times. This chain connects TRBV20-1 to TRBJ1-4, with D perhaps TRBD1 (5 bases). Trimming left V 0 bases short and J 4 bases short, with 9 bases between. The CDR3 runs 14 residues. Germline assignment: CDR1 DFQATT and CDR2 SNEGSKA (reference sequence). The CDR3 DNA reads as TGCAGTGCTAGAGATTGGGGGATTAATGAAAAACTGTTTTTT. As protein: CSARDWGINEKLFF.

In its sample, this clonotype was seen a few times. The rearrangement joins TRBV6-1 to TRBJ1-2, with D tentatively TRBD1 (5 bases). Germline V gene data show CDR1 as MNHNS and CDR2 as SASEGT. CDR3 length: 13 residues. Trimming left V 1 base short and J 8 bases short, with 11 bases between. The chain's CDR3 is CASSEVGVGGYTF. The CDR3 region has the DNA TGTGCCAGCAGTGAAGTAGGGGTGGGGGGCTACACCTTC.

This chain's CDR3 is CASSLSGPGGDSPLHF. CDR3 nucleotides: TGCGCCAGCAGCTTGAGCGGTCCGGGTGGGGATTCACCCCTCCACTTT. The chain is built from TRBV5-1 and TRBJ1-6; no clear D. Trimming took off 1 base at V and 8 bases at J, with 16 bases between the two ends. Per germline, CDR1 SGHRS and CDR2 YFSETQ. This CDR3 contains 16 residues.

This clonotype was recorded a few times. The rearrangement links TRBV7-9 to TRBJ1-1; D perhaps matches TRBD1 (5 bases). The CDR3 length is 13 residues. Germline-derived CDR1 and CDR2 are SEHNR and FQNEAQ (reference sequence). The V gene lost 2 bases and the J gene lost 11 bases, with 15 bases spanning the gap. The CDR3 here is CASSLTQGSWAFF. The CDR3 nucleotides read TGTGCCAGCAGCTTAACCCAGGGTTCCTGGGCTTTCTTT.

The V call is TRBV10-3, the J call TRBJ2-7; D gene ambiguous. CDR3 length: 15 residues. V lost 1 base, J lost 2 bases, and 12 bases lay in between. CDR1 and CDR2 from the germline V gene are ENHRY and SYGVKD. The CDR3 DNA reads as TGTGCCATCAGTGAGTTTGACCCCCCCACCTACGAGCAGTACTTC. This encodes CAISEFDPPTYEQYF.